This entry lists 2 T cell receptor beta chains sequenced from one sample in a study of memory CD4+ T cells and cytomegalovirus serostatus. The sort gate was single viable CD3+CD4+CD8-CD45RO+ cells for memory CD4+ T cells. The protocol was immunoSEQ multiplex PCR, while the TCRdb copy is restricted to in-frame clones and leaves out a portion. Counted here are about 64,000 clones, 70% to 80% occurring once; the ten biggest clones make up approximately 0.81%. Sequencing was performed on memory CD4+ T cells from blood. The receptors here all came from an adult in good health and CMV-seronegative.

The chain carries TRBV7-9 and TRBJ2-7; D gene ambiguous. Germline assignment: CDR1 SEHNR and CDR2 FQNEAQ (reference sequence). There are 16 residues in the CDR3. V was cut by 1 base and J by 5 bases, with 18 bases left in between. This CDR3 reads CASSLVRSASLDEQYF. The CDR3 region has the DNA TGTGCCAGCAGCTTAGTTAGGTCAGCCTCCCTCGACGAGCAGTACTTC.

The chain has TRBV5-1 and TRBJ1-1; 7 bases are a match to TRBD1. Germline CDR1 reads SGHRS; CDR2 reads YFSETQ. Trimming cost V 5 bases and J 5 bases; bases outside gene matches: 9. This CDR3 is built from 14 residues. CDR3 sequence reads: CASREQDRRTEAFF. The CDR3 DNA reads as TGCGCCAGCAGAGAACAGGACAGGAGAACTGAAGCTTTCTTT.